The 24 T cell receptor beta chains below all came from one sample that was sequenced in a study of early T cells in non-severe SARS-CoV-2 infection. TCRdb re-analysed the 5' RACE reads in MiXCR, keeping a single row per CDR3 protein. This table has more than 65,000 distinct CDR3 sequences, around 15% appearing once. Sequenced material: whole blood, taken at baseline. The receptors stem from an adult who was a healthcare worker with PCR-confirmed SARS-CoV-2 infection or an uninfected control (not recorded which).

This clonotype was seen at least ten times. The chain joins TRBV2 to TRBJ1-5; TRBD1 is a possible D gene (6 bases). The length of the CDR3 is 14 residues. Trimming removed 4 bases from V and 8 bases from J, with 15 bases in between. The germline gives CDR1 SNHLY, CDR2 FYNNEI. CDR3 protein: CASSGSGDFEPQHF. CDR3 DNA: TGTGCCAGCAGTGGATCAGGGGATTTTGAGCCCCAGCATTTT.

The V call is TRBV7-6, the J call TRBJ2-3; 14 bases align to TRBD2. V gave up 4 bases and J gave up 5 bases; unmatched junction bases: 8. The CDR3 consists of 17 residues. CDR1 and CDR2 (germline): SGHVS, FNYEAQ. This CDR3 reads CASSSRGLAGVQDTQYF. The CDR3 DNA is TGTGCCAGCAGCTCACGGGGACTAGCGGGAGTTCAAGATACGCAGTATTTT.

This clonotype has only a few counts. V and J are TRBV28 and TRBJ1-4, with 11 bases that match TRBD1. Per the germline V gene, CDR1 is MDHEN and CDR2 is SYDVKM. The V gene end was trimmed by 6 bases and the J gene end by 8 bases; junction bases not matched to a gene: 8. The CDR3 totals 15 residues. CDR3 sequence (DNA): TGTGCCAGCAGCAAACCTGGGACAGGGGGAGAAAAACTGTTTTTT. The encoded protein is CASSKPGTGGEKLFF.

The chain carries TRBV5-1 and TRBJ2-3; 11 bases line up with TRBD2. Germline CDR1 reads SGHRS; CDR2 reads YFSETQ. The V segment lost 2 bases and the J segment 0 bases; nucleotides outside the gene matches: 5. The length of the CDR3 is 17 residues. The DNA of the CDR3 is TGCGCCAGCAGCTTATCGGGACTAGCGGCTAGCACAGATACGCAGTATTTT. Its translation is CASSLSGLAASTDTQYF.

The CDR3 nucleotides are TGTGCCTGGATCCGCGGAGCCCGCACAGATACGCAGTATTTT. This gives the protein CAWIRGARTDTQYF. The V gene is TRBV30, the J gene TRBJ2-3; D call uncertain. V was trimmed by 4 bases and J by 1 base, leaving 12 bases between them. The CDR3 covers 14 residues. CDR1 is GTSNPN, CDR2 SVGIG, per germline (reference sequence). The complete variable domain, with remaining parts taken from reference TRBV30 and TRBJ2-3, reads SQTIHQWPATLVQPVGSPLSLECTVEGTSNPNLYWYRQAAGRGLQLLFYSVGIGQISSEVPQNLSASRPQDRQFILSSKKLLLSDSGFYLCAWIRGARTDTQYFGPGTRLTVL.

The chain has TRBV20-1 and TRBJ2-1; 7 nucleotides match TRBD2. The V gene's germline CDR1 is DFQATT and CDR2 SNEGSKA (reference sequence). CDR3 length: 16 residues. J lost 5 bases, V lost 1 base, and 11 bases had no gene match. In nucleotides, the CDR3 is TGCAGTGCTAGAGGGGGCAAGGCTAGCGGAAACAATGAGCAGTTCTTC. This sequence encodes CSARGGKASGNNEQFF.

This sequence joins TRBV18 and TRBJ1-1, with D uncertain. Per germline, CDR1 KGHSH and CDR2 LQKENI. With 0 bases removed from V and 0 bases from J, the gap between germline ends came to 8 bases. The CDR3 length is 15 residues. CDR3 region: CASSPPWDLNTEAFF. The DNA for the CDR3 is TGTGCCAGCTCACCACCGTGGGATCTGAACACTGAAGCTTTCTTT.

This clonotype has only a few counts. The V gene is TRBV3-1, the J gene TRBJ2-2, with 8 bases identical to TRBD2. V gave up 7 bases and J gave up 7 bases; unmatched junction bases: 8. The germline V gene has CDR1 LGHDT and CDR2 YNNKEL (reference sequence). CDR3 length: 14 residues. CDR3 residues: CASTLTSAGGELFF. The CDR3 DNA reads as TGTGCCAGCACCCTGACTAGCGCAGGCGGGGAGCTGTTTTTT.

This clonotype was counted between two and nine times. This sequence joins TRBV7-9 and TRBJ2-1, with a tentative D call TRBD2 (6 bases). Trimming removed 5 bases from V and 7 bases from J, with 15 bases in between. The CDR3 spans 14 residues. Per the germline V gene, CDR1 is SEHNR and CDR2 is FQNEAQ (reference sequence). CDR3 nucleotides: TGTGCCAGCAGCCTTGGCCTGGCGGGGAATGAGCAGTTCTTC. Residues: CASSLGLAGNEQFF.

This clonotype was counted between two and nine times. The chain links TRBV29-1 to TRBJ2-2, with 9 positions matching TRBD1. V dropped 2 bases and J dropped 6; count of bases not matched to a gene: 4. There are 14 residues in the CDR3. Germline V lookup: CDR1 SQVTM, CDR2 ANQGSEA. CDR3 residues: CSVERDRASGELFF. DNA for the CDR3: TGCAGCGTTGAAAGGGACAGGGCATCCGGGGAGCTGTTTTTT.

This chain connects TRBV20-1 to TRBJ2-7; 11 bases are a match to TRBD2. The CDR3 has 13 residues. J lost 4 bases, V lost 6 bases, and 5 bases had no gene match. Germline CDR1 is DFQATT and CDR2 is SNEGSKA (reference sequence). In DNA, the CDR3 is TGCAGTGCCTGGGGGACTAGCGGTTACGAGCAGTACTTC. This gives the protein CSAWGTSGYEQYF.

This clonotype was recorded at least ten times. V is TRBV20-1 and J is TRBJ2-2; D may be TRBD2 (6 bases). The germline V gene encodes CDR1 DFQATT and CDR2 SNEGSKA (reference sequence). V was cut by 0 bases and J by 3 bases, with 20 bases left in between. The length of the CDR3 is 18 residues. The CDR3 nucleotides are TGCAGTGCTAGAGACAAATCCGGCCGTAGCGGTGACACCGGGGAGCTGTTTTTT. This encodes CSARDKSGRSGDTGELFF.

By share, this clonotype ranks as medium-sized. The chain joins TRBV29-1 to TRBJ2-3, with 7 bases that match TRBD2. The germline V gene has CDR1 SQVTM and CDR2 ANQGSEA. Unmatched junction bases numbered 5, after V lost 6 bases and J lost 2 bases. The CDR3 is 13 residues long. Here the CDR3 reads CSVVGGLTDTQYF. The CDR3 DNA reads TGCAGCGTGGTGGGAGGGCTCACAGATACGCAGTATTTT.

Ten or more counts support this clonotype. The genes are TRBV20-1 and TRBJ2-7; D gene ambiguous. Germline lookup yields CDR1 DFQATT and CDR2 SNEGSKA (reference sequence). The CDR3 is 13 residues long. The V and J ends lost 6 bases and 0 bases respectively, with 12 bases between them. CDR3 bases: TGCAGTGCGGAGATGACCGTCTCCTACGAGCAGTACTTC. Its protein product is CSAEMTVSYEQYF.

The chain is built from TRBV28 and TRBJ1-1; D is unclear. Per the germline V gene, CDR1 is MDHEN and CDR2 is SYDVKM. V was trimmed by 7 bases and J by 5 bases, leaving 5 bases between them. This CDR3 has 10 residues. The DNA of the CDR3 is TGTGCCAGCACTCGGACTGAAGCTTTCTTT. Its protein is CASTRTEAFF.

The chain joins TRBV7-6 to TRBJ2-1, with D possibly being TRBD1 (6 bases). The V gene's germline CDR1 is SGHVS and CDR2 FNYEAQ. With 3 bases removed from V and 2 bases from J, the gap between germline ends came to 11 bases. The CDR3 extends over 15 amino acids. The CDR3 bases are TGTGCCAGCAGCTTGGGGACACCTACCTACAATGAGCAGTTCTTC. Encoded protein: CASSLGTPTYNEQFF.

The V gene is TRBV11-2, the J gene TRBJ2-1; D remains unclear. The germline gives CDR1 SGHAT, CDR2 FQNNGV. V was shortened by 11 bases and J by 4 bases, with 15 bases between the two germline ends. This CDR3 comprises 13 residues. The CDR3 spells CAGRLLAYNEQFF. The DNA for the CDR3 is TGTGCCGGGCGGCTCCTGGCGTACAATGAGCAGTTCTTC.

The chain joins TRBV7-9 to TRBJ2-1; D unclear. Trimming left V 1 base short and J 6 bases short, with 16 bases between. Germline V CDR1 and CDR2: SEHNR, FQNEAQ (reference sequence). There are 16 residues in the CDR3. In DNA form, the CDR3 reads TGTGCCAGCAGCTTAGGAAATGGCCCAGCGCGCAATGAGCAGTTCTTC. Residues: CASSLGNGPARNEQFF.

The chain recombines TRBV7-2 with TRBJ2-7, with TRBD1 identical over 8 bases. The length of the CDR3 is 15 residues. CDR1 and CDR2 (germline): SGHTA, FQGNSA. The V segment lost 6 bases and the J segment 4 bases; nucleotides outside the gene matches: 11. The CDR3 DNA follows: TGTGCCAGCAGTTCATCAGGGGGCGCTGGATACGAGCAGTACTTC. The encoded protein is CASSSSGGAGYEQYF.

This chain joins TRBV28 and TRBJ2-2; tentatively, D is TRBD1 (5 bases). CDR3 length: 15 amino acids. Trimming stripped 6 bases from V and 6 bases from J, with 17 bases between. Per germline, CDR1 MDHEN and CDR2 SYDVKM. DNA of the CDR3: TGTGCCAGCAGCCTGGGCAGGGATCCATCCGGGGAGCTGTTTTTT. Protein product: CASSLGRDPSGELFF.

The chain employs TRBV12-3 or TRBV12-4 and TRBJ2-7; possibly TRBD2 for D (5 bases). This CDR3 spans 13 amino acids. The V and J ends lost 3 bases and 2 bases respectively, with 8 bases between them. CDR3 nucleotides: TGTGCCAGCAGTTTCGAGGGAACCTACGAGCAGTACTTC. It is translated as CASSFEGTYEQYF.

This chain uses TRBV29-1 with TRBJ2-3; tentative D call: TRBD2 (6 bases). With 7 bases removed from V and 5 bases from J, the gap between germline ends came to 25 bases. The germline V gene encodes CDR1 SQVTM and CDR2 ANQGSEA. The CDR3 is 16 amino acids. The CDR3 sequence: CSGGGPGSPGKDTQYF. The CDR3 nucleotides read TGCAGCGGGGGTGGACCCGGGAGCCCAGGGAAAGATACGCAGTATTTT.

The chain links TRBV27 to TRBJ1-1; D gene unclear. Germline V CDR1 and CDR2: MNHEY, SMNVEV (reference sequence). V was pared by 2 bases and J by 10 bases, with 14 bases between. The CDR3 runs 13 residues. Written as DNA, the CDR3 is TGTGCCAGCAGTTTACGCGGGGATCGGGCAGCTTTCTTT. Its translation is CASSLRGDRAAFF.

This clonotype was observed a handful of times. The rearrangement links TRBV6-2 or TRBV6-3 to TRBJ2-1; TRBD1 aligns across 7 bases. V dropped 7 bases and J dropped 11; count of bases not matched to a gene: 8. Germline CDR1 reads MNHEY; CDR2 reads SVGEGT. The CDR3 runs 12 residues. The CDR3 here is CASTTGTVQQFF. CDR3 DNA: TGTGCCAGCACCACAGGGACAGTCCAGCAGTTCTTC.